This T cell receptor beta chain was identified during a study of cytomegalovirus exposure and HLA in healthy donors. The primer mix had 60 Vbeta and 13 Jbeta primers. Assay used: immunoSEQ multiplex PCR; TCRdb lists only in-frame clones, some missing. The table has about 100,000 clones, around 80% seen once. Only one count was recorded for this clone. Germline assignment: CDR1 MDHEN and CDR2 SYDVKM. This CDR3 is 13 amino acids long. V was pared by 6 bases and J by 3 bases, with 11 bases between. The sequenced sample was PBMCs. The chain combines TRBV28 with TRBJ1-2; no firm D call. This receptor was identified in a man aged 25-40 years in good health and CMV-seronegative. The CDR3: CASSSGVYYGYTF. CDR3 nucleotide sequence: TGTGCCAGCAGCTCGGGAGTGTACTATGGCTACACCTTC.